The 12 T cell receptor beta chains below all came from one sample that was sequenced in a study of cytomegalovirus exposure and HLA in healthy donors. The protocol was immunoSEQ multiplex PCR, while the TCRdb copy is restricted to in-frame clones and leaves out a portion. This sample has 140,000 to 150,000 clones; approximately 94% occur once, and the top ten carry approximately 2%. Sample: PBMCs. The receptors here all came from a man aged 18 to 30 in good health and CMV-seropositive.

V usage is TRBV4-1 and J usage is TRBJ2-7, with TRBD1 matching over 7 bases. Germline V gives CDR1 MGHRA, CDR2 YSYEKL. The CDR3 has 14 amino acids. With 6 bases clipped from V and 2 bases from J, the junction kept 7 bases outside the gene matches. The CDR3 is CASSPKDRPYEQYF. In DNA, the CDR3 is TGCGCCAGCAGTCCCAAGGACAGGCCCTACGAGCAGTACTTC.

V usage is TRBV2 and J usage is TRBJ2-2; 7 bases map to TRBD1. The germline V gene has CDR1 SNHLY and CDR2 FYNNEI. Losses at the gene ends were 3 bases for V and 5 bases for J; bases not matched to a gene: 6. The length of the CDR3 is 15 residues. This CDR3 reads CASSEQGQQTGELFF. CDR3 nucleotide sequence: TGTGCCAGCAGTGAGCAGGGACAGCAGACCGGGGAGCTGTTTTTT.

This rearrangement joins TRBV11-2 to TRBJ2-7; 13 bases line up with TRBD2. V was pared by 5 bases and J by 0 bases, with 1 base of the junction left unmatched. This CDR3 is built from 15 residues. CDR1 is SGHAT, CDR2 FQNNGV, per germline. The CDR3 here is CASSRTSGSSYEQYF. The CDR3 nucleotides are TGTGCCAGCAGCAGGACTAGCGGGAGCTCCTACGAGCAGTACTTC.

The CDR3 loop is CASRPTGVGAQGTQYF. The CDR3 DNA is TGTGCCAGCAGACCAACAGGGGTGGGCGCACAGGGGACGCAGTATTTT. This chain uses TRBV28 with TRBJ2-3; 7 bases line up with TRBD1. The V gene's germline CDR1 is MDHEN and CDR2 SYDVKM. This CDR3 is 16 amino acids long. With V trimmed by 6 bases and J by 9 bases, 18 bases remained unmatched.

The chain recombines TRBV28 with TRBJ2-1, with D tentatively TRBD2 (5 bases). The germline CDR1 and CDR2 sequences are MDHEN and SYDVKM. The length of the CDR3 is 13 residues. The V and J ends lost 2 bases and 11 bases respectively, with 13 bases between them. The CDR3 DNA reads as TGTGCCAGCAGTTTAGGGAGCGAGGAGAAGCAGTTCTTC. Translation: CASSLGSEEKQFF.

The sample holds a few counts of this clone. The rearrangement joins TRBV30 to TRBJ1-5, with D perhaps TRBD1 (5 bases). Germline CDR1 GTSNPN, CDR2 SVGIG (reference sequence). There are 13 residues in the CDR3. The V gene lost 0 bases and the J gene lost 9 bases, with 12 bases spanning the gap. CDR3: CAWSVLRQGPQHF. In DNA form, the CDR3 reads TGTGCCTGGAGTGTACTCCGCCAGGGGCCCCAGCATTTT.

The chain links TRBV13 to TRBJ2-3; TRBD2 aligns across 14 bases. The CDR3 is 20 amino acids. The trim removed 6 bases at V and 3 bases at J, leaving 17 bases unmatched. Germline CDR1 PRHDT, CDR2 FYEKMQ (reference sequence). The CDR3 loop reads CASRLGLAGDRTSKTDTQYF. The CDR3 DNA sequence: TGTGCCAGCAGGCTGGGACTAGCGGGAGATAGGACTTCGAAAACAGATACGCAGTATTTT.

The chain couples TRBV28 to TRBJ2-3; 7 bases match TRBD1. CDR3 length equals 14 residues. J was trimmed by 5 bases and V by 9 bases; bases with no gene match: 11. Looked up from germline, CDR1 is MDHEN and CDR2 is SYDVKM. The CDR3 region is CASADRNRGDTQYF. The CDR3 DNA reads TGTGCCAGTGCGGACAGGAACCGGGGAGATACGCAGTATTTT.

CDR3: CASSLASGTSYEQYF. The DNA for the CDR3 is TGCGCCAGCAGCTTGGCTAGCGGAACTTCCTACGAGCAGTACTTC. The chain recombines TRBV5-1 with TRBJ2-7, with 7 positions matching TRBD2. The V segment lost 0 bases and the J segment 1 base; nucleotides outside the gene matches: 4. Germline CDR1 is SGHRS and CDR2 is YFSETQ. The CDR3 loop spans 15 amino acids.

The chain carries TRBV4-1 and TRBJ2-2, with D hard to call. The V end lost 6 bases, the J end lost 2 bases, and 4 bases lay between the germline ends. Germline V gene lookup returns CDR1 MGHRA and CDR2 YSYEKL. The CDR3 is 12 residues long. This chain's CDR3 is CASRSNTGELFF. In nucleotides, the CDR3 is TGCGCCAGCAGGTCTAACACCGGGGAGCTGTTTTTT.

The chain carries TRBV6-5 and TRBJ2-3, with 7 nucleotides matching TRBD1. Germline V gene data show CDR1 as MNHEY and CDR2 as SVGAGI. The CDR3 spans 15 residues. J lost 2 bases, V lost 8 bases, and 10 bases had no gene match. CDR3 region: CASQSQGVYTDTQYF. In nucleotides, the CDR3 is TGTGCCAGCCAATCCCAGGGGGTGTACACAGATACGCAGTATTTT.

The V call is TRBV29-1, the J call TRBJ2-2; weak D call: TRBD1 (5 bases). This CDR3 spans 14 amino acids. From germline, CDR1 is SQVTM and CDR2 ANQGSEA. Between the trimmed V and J ends, which lost 4 bases and 1 base, there was a span of 10 bases. CDR3 amino acids: CSVGRGQNTGELFF. CDR3 sequence (DNA): TGCAGCGTTGGTAGAGGACAGAACACCGGGGAGCTGTTTTTT.